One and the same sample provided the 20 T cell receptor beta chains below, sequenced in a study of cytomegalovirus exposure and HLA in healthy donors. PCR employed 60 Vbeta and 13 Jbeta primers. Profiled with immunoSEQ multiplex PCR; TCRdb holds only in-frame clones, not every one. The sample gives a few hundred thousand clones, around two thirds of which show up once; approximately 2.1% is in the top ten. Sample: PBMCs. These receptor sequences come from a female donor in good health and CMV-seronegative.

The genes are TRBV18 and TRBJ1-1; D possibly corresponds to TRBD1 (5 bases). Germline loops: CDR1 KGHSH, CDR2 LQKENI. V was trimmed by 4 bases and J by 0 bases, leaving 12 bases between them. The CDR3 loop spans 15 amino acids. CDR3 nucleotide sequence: TGTGCCAGCTCACGGACCTTGGACATGAACACTGAAGCTTTCTTT. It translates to CASSRTLDMNTEAFF.

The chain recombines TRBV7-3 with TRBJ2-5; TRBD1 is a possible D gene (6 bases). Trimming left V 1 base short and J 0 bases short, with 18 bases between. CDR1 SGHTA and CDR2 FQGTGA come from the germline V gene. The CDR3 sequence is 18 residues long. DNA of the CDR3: TGTGCCAGCAGCTTAATGGGGGCACATTCGGTGTACCAAGAGACCCAGTACTTC. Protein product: CASSLMGAHSVYQETQYF.

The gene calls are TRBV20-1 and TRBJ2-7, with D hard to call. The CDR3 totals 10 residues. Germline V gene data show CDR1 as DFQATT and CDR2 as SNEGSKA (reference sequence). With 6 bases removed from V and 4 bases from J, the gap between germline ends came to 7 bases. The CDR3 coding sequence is TGCAGTGCCGTCGTATACGAGCAGTACTTC. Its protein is CSAVVYEQYF.

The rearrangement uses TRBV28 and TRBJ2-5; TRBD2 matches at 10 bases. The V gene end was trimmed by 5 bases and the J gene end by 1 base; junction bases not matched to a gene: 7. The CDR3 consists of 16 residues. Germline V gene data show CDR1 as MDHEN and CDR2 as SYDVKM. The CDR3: CASSLGLADSQETQYF. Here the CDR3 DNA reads TGTGCCAGCAGTCTTGGACTAGCGGATTCCCAAGAGACCCAGTACTTC.

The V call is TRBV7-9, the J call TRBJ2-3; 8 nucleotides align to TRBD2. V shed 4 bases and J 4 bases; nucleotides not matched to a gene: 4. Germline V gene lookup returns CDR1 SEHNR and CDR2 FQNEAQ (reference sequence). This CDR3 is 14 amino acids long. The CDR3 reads CASSWGLDADTQYF. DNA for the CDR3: TGTGCCAGCAGCTGGGGACTAGATGCAGATACGCAGTATTTT.

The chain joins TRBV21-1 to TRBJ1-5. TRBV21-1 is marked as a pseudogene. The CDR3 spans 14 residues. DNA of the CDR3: TGTGCCAGCAGCAAAGACCACATCTCTCGGGCCCAGCATTTT. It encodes CASSKDHISRAQHF.

CDR3 DNA sequence: TGTGCCAGCAGTTTACAACTAGCGGGAGGCTACAATGAGCAGTTCTTC. Translated, it gives CASSLQLAGGYNEQFF. This chain links TRBV27 with TRBJ2-1, with TRBD2 matching over 12 bases. V gave up 2 bases and J gave up 3 bases; unmatched junction bases: 2. From germline, CDR1 is MNHEY and CDR2 SMNVEV (reference sequence). The length of the CDR3 is 16 residues.

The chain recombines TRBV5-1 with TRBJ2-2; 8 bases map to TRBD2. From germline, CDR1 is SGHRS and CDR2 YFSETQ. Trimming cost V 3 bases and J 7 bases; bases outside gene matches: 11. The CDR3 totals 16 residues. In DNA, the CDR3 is TGCGCCAGCAGCTCCCAACTAGCGGAAGGGATCGGGGAGCTGTTTTTT. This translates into CASSSQLAEGIGELFF. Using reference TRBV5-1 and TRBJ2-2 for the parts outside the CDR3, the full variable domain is KAGVTQTPRYLIKTRGQQVTLSCSPISGHRSVSWYQQTPGQGLQFLFEYFSETQRNKGNFPGRFSGRQFSNSRSEMNVSTLELGDSALYLCASSSQLAEGIGELFFGEGSRLTVL.

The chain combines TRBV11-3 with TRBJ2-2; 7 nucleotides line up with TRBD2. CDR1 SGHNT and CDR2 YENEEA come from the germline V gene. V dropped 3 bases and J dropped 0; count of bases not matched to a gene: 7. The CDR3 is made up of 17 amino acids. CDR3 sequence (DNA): TGTGCCAGCAGCTTTCGCACCGGGAGGTCGAACACCGGGGAGCTGTTTTTT. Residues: CASSFRTGRSNTGELFF.

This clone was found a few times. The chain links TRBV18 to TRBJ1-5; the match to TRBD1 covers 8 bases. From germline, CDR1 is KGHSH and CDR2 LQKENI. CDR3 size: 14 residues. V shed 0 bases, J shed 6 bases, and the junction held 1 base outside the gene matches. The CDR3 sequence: CASSPPDRAQPQHF. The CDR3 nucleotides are TGTGCCAGCTCACCACCGGACAGGGCTCAGCCCCAGCATTTT.

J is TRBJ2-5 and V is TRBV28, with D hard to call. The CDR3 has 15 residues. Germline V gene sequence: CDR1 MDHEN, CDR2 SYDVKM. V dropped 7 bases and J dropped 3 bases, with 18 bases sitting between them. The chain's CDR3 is CASINSAGGKETQYF. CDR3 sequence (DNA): TGTGCCAGCATCAATTCGGCTGGCGGTAAAGAGACCCAGTACTTC.

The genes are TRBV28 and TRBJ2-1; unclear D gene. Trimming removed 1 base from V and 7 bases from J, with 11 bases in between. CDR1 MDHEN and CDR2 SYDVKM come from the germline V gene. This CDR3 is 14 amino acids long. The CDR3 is CASSLSLSTNEQFF. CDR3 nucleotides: TGTGCCAGCAGTTTATCTTTGTCCACAAATGAGCAGTTCTTC. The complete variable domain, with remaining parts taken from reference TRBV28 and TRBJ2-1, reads DVKVTQSSRYLVKRTGEKVFLECVQDMDHENMFWYRQDPGLGLRLIYFSYDVKMKEKGDIPEGYSVSREKKERFSLILESASTNQTSMYLCASSLSLSTNEQFFGPGTRLTVL.

CDR3 DNA: TGCGCCAGCAGCAGCGGGGTCGATACGCAGTATTTT. Its protein product is CASSSGVDTQYF. V is TRBV5-1 and J is TRBJ2-3, with TRBD2 matching 7 bases. The CDR3 is made up of 12 amino acids. Trimming removed 4 bases from V and 6 bases from J; junction bases left unmatched: 2. CDR1 SGHRS and CDR2 YFSETQ come from the germline V gene.

The CDR3 DNA follows: TGTGCCAGCAGCTTAGACGGGACAGGAATTAGCGGCTACACCTTC. This codes for CASSLDGTGISGYTF. The V call is TRBV11-2, the J call TRBJ1-2, with 8 bases that match TRBD1. Germline CDR1 SGHAT, CDR2 FQNNGV. Trimming at V came to 0 bases and at J to 8 bases, leaving 8 bases not matched to a gene. The CDR3 sequence is 15 residues long.

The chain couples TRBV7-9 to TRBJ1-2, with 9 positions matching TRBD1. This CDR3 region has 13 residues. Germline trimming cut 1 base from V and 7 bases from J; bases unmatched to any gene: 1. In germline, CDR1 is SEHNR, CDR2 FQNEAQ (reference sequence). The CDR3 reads CASSLGTGVGYTF. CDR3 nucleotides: TGTGCCAGCAGCTTAGGGACAGGGGTTGGCTACACCTTC.

CDR3 nucleotides: TGTGCCAGCAGTATACAGGGGGCGAGCTTCTACGAGCAGTACTTC. Translating gives CASSIQGASFYEQYF. The V and J genes are TRBV6-1 and TRBJ2-7; 9 nucleotides agree with TRBD1. V lost 5 bases and J lost 3; bases outside the gene matches: 8. The CDR3 is 15 amino acids. The germline CDR1 and CDR2 sequences are MNHNS and SASEGT.

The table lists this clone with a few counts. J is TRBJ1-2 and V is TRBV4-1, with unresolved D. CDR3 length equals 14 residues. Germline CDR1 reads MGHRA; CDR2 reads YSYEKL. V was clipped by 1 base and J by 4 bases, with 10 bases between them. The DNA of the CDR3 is TGCGCCAGCAGCCAAGGGGCTACGCTCTATGGCTACACCTTC. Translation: CASSQGATLYGYTF.

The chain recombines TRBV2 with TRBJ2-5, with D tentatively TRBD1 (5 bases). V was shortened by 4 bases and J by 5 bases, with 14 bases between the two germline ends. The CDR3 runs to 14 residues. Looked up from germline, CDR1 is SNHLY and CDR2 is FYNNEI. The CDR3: CASSVYQGTETQYF. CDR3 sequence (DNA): TGTGCCAGCAGTGTATATCAGGGTACGGAGACCCAGTACTTC.

As DNA, the CDR3 is TGTGCCAGCAGCTTCGGGACTAGCGGGAGGGACTCAGATACGCAGTATTTT. Amino acid sequence: CASSFGTSGRDSDTQYF. The chain couples TRBV7-9 to TRBJ2-3, with TRBD2 matching over 16 bases. The CDR3 runs 17 residues. Per germline, CDR1 SEHNR and CDR2 FQNEAQ (reference sequence). Trimming at V came to 3 bases and at J to 4 bases, leaving 4 bases not matched to a gene. The full variable domain, its missing parts supplied by reference TRBV7-9 and TRBJ2-3, is DTGVSQNPRHKITKRGQNVTFRCDPISEHNRLYWYRQTLGQGPEFLTYFQNEAQLEKSRLLSDRFSAERPKGSFSTLEIQRTEQGDSAMYLCASSFGTSGRDSDTQYFGPGTRLTVL.

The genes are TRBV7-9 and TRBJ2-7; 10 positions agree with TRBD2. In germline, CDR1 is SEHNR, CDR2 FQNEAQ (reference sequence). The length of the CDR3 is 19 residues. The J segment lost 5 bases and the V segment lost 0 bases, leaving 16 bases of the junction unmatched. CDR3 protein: CASSLASASGSRVGDEQYF. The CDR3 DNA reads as TGTGCCAGCAGCTTAGCTTCGGCTAGCGGGAGTCGGGTTGGCGACGAGCAGTACTTC.